This passage covers 30 T cell receptor beta chains from one sample sequenced in a study of blood T cell repertoires in COVID-19 (dated by TCRdb to the early 2020s). Library creation used the immunoSEQ multiplex PCR assay. As stored in TCRdb, this immuneACCESS dataset retains in-frame rearrangements with V and J assigned. A fraction of the clones does not appear; measured against another copy, unresolved V genes explain less than half of the discrepancy, and the remainder lacks a known reason. Counted in this sample were over 150,000 clones; approximately 79% of them appeared once. The ten largest clonotypes hold 7.3% of the sample. Sequenced material: PBMCs or T cells enriched from blood (not recorded which). The receptors derive from a man over 45 who had recovered from COVID-19.

The chain's CDR3 is CASSPGDRVGNTIYF. The CDR3 DNA reads TGTGCCAGCAGCCCCGGGGACAGGGTTGGAAACACCATATATTTT. The chain employs TRBV7-2 and TRBJ1-3, with 9 bases aligning to TRBD1. The CDR3 spans 15 residues. Germline V lookup: CDR1 SGHTA, CDR2 FQGNSA. V shed 5 bases and J 3 bases; nucleotides not matched to a gene: 5.

This clone was detected only once. V usage is TRBV7-2 and J usage is TRBJ2-7; 11 bases fit TRBD2. The CDR3 runs to 14 residues. The trim removed 1 base at V and 6 bases at J, leaving 2 bases unmatched. Germline lookup yields CDR1 SGHTA and CDR2 FQGNSA. This CDR3 is CASSLVSGGVEQYF. The CDR3 DNA follows: TGTGCCAGCAGCTTAGTTAGCGGGGGGGTCGAGCAGTACTTC.

With regard to this clone: Distinct nucleotide sequences in the sample also encode this CDR3. The chain links TRBV11-2 to TRBJ2-1; a weak D match, TRBD2 (5 bases). The CDR3 is 13 residues long. CDR1 and CDR2 from the germline V gene are SGHAT and FQNNGV. V lost 0 bases, J lost 6 bases, and 6 bases lay in between. CDR3 DNA sequence: TGTGCCAGCAGCTTAGATCGGGGCAATGAGCAGTTCTTC. It yields the protein CASSLDRGNEQFF. The complete variable domain, with remaining parts taken from reference TRBV11-2 and TRBJ2-1, reads EAGVAQSPRYKIIEKRQSVAFWCNPISGHATLYWYQQILGQGPKLLIQFQNNGVVDDSQLPKDRFSAERLKGVDSTLKIQPAKLEDSAVYLCASSLDRGNEQFFGPGTRLTVL.

The CDR3 DNA follows: TGTGCCAGCAGCCGTCGGGGGATAGGGGGCGAAGAATCGAAAGCTTTCTTT. Residues: CASSRRGIGGEESKAFF. V gene TRBV11-2 combines with J gene TRBJ1-1, with 7 bases aligning to TRBD1. V dropped 5 bases and J dropped 9; count of bases not matched to a gene: 21. The CDR3 spans 17 residues. Germline assignment: CDR1 SGHAT and CDR2 FQNNGV.

This chain joins TRBV18 and TRBJ2-2, with 8 bases lining up with TRBD2. CDR3 size: 14 residues. CDR1 is KGHSH and CDR2 is LQKENI in the germline V gene. V shed 3 bases and J 6 bases; nucleotides not matched to a gene: 3. The CDR3 sequence is CASSPPGGAGELFF. The CDR3 DNA is TGTGCCAGCTCACCCCCCGGGGGGGCCGGGGAGCTGTTTTTT.

The chain is built from TRBV24-1 and TRBJ1-5; D remains ambiguous. With 1 base removed from V and 0 bases from J, the gap between germline ends came to 3 bases. Per the germline V gene, CDR1 is KGHDR and CDR2 is SFDVKD. The CDR3 contains 14 residues. CDR3 nucleotides: TGTGCCACCAGTGATTTCAGTAGCAATCAGCCCCAGCATTTT. Protein: CATSDFSSNQPQHF.

This clone was seen a few times. V is TRBV7-3 and J is TRBJ2-1, with D perhaps TRBD1 (7 bases). The ends were cut back, 7 bases at V and 7 bases at J, with 17 bases in the middle. Germline V CDR1 and CDR2: SGHTA, FQGTGA. The CDR3 is 14 residues long. The CDR3 DNA sequence: TGTGCCAGCAAACCGGCGGGGACAGCTAATGAGCAGTTCTTC. It specifies CASKPAGTANEQFF.

The J gene is TRBJ2-2, the V gene TRBV3-1 (or the pseudogene TRBV3-2), with TRBD1 matching over 9 bases. CDR1 and CDR2 (germline): LGHDT, YNNKEL (reference sequence). J lost 7 bases, V lost 4 bases, and 7 bases had no gene match. The CDR3 is 15 residues long. CDR3 DNA: TGTGCCAGCAGCCCCGGGACAGGGATCGGCGGGGAGCTGTTTTTT. This gives the protein CASSPGTGIGGELFF.

The gene calls are TRBV19 and TRBJ1-4, with unresolved D. In germline, CDR1 is LNHDA, CDR2 SQIVND (reference sequence). V lost 2 bases and J lost 3, with 13 bases in between. This CDR3 is 16 amino acids long. The CDR3 sequence: CASSITAARANEKLFF. For the CDR3, the DNA is TGTGCCAGTAGTATAACTGCGGCCAGAGCTAATGAAAAACTGTTTTTT.

This clone was seen just once. Other DNA sequences in this specimen translate into the identical CDR3. The genes are TRBV2 and TRBJ1-5; D may be TRBD1 (6 bases). CDR1 SNHLY and CDR2 FYNNEI come from the germline V gene. The CDR3 has 15 residues. V dropped 6 bases and J dropped 0 bases, with 12 bases sitting between them. The CDR3 nucleotides read TGTGCCAGCAGGGTTACAGGGAATAGCAATCAGCCCCAGCATTTT. It codes for CASRVTGNSNQPQHF.

The chain combines TRBV2 with TRBJ1-4, with D tentatively TRBD1 (5 bases). The CDR3 runs 15 residues. Germline CDR1 is SNHLY and CDR2 is FYNNEI. Trimming cost V 6 bases and J 4 bases, with 15 bases left between them. The CDR3 nucleotides read TGTGCCAGCAGCTCCCAGACAGCGATTAATGAAAAACTGTTTTTT. Protein sequence: CASSSQTAINEKLFF. Combining the CDR3 with reference TRBV2 and TRBJ1-4 gives the whole variable domain EPEVTQTPSHQVTQMGQEVILRCVPISNHLYFYWYRQILGQKVEFLVSFYNNEISEKSEIFDDQFSVERPDGSNFTLKIRSTKLEDSAMYFCASSSQTAINEKLFFGSGTQLSVL.

This sequence joins TRBV11-2 and TRBJ2-5; 10 nucleotides align to TRBD2. The V segment lost 5 bases and the J segment 3 bases; nucleotides outside the gene matches: 3. The CDR3 has 14 residues. CDR1 is SGHAT, CDR2 FQNNGV, per germline. The CDR3 here is CASSKGLAEETQYF. The CDR3 DNA reads as TGTGCCAGCAGCAAAGGACTAGCGGAAGAGACCCAGTACTTC.

J is TRBJ1-2 and V is TRBV21-1; TRBD1, the D gene given by the table, was not confirmed from the DNA. TRBV21-1 is a pseudogene. The CDR3 is made up of 16 amino acids. CDR3 DNA: TGTGCCAGCAGCAAAAGGGGAAGACAGGGGAATTATGGCTACACCTTC. It translates to CASSKRGRQGNYGYTF.

The J gene is TRBJ1-2, the V gene TRBV19, with 10 bases identical to TRBD1. This CDR3 has 17 residues. Germline V gene data show CDR1 as LNHDA and CDR2 as SQIVND (reference sequence). Unmatched junction bases numbered 7, after V lost 3 bases and J lost 0 bases. The CDR3 here is CASSIRDRGLANYGYTF. The CDR3 region has the DNA TGTGCCAGTAGTATCCGGGACAGGGGCCTAGCTAACTATGGCTACACCTTC.

The genes are TRBV14 and TRBJ2-1; 8 bases are shared with TRBD2. Germline CDR1 reads SGHDN; CDR2 reads FVKESK. Germline trimming cut 0 bases from V and 7 bases from J; bases unmatched to any gene: 8. The CDR3 length is 16 residues. For the CDR3, the DNA is TGTGCCAGCAGCCAAGACGTCGGCGGGGGGATAAATGAGCAGTTCTTC. As protein: CASSQDVGGGINEQFF. Complete variable domain (other parts from reference TRBV14 and TRBJ2-1): EAGVTQFPSHSVIEKGQTVTLRCDPISGHDNLYWYRRVMGKEIKFLLHFVKESKQDESGMPNNRFLAERTGGTYSTLKVQPAELEDSGVYFCASSQDVGGGINEQFFGPGTRLTVL.

The chain carries TRBV3-1 (or the pseudogene TRBV3-2) and TRBJ2-1, with 11 bases identical to TRBD2. The CDR3 totals 16 residues. Trimming at V came to 4 bases and at J to 5 bases, leaving 7 bases not matched to a gene. Germline V CDR1 and CDR2: LGHDT, YNNKEL (reference sequence). The CDR3 DNA reads as TGTGCCAGCAGCCGAGGTACTAGCGGGGGAAACAATGAGCAGTTCTTC. As protein: CASSRGTSGGNNEQFF.

The chain links TRBV5-1 to TRBJ1-2; no clear D gene. The V and J ends lost 0 bases and 2 bases respectively, with 8 bases between them. CDR3 length: 14 amino acids. Germline V CDR1 and CDR2: SGHRS, YFSETQ. The CDR3 DNA is TGCGCCAGCAGCTTGGTGGAGGGAAACTATGGCTACACCTTC. Protein sequence: CASSLVEGNYGYTF.

The genes are TRBV6-5 and TRBJ2-2; unclear D gene. The length of the CDR3 is 15 residues. Trimming cost V 4 bases and J 0 bases, with 9 bases left between them. Germline V gene sequence: CDR1 MNHEY, CDR2 SVGAGI. CDR3 loop: CASSWAGANTGELFF. Written as DNA, the CDR3 is TGTGCCAGCAGTTGGGCAGGCGCGAACACCGGGGAGCTGTTTTTT.

The V and J genes are TRBV4-2 and TRBJ2-3; 12 nucleotides match TRBD2. After removal of 2 bases from V and 3 bases from J, the junction contained 6 bases not matched to a gene. Germline loops: CDR1 LGHNA, CDR2 YNFKEQ. The CDR3 runs to 17 residues. The CDR3 spells CASSQSLAGGPTDTQYF. The DNA of the CDR3 is TGTGCCAGCAGCCAATCTCTAGCGGGGGGGCCGACAGATACGCAGTATTTT.

The CDR3 sequence: CASSLGALTEAFF. DNA for the CDR3: TGTGCCAGCAGCTTAGGAGCCTTGACTGAAGCTTTCTTT. The chain joins TRBV7-9 to TRBJ1-1; no definite D call. Germline values: CDR1 SEHNR, CDR2 FQNEAQ (reference sequence). V lost 1 base and J 5 bases, leaving 8 bases between the germline ends. The CDR3 length is 13 residues.

The rearrangement links TRBV6-5 to TRBJ1-6, with D unclear. This CDR3 has 13 residues. In germline, CDR1 is MNHEY, CDR2 SVGAGI. The V gene lost 6 bases and the J gene lost 7 bases, with 10 bases spanning the gap. The CDR3 reads CASSPLANSPLHF. For the CDR3, the DNA is TGTGCCAGCAGCCCCTTGGCAAATTCACCCCTCCACTTT.

The V call is TRBV2, the J call TRBJ2-1, with a weak D call TRBD1 (6 bases). The ends were cut back, 9 bases at V and 5 bases at J, with 14 bases in the middle. Germline lookup yields CDR1 SNHLY and CDR2 FYNNEI. CDR3 length equals 13 residues. Here the CDR3 DNA reads TGTGCCAGTCCGCCCCGGGACAACAATGAGCAGTTCTTC. Translation gives CASPPRDNNEQFF.

The table lists this clone with a count of one. The V call is TRBV6-5, the J call TRBJ2-7, with 7 bases that match TRBD2. Losses at the gene ends were 2 bases for V and 0 bases for J; bases not matched to a gene: 4. The length of the CDR3 is 15 residues. Germline V gene lookup returns CDR1 MNHEY and CDR2 SVGAGI. The CDR3 loop is CASSYPRGSSYEQYF. The CDR3, as DNA: TGTGCCAGCAGTTACCCGCGGGGGAGCTCCTACGAGCAGTACTTC.

The V and J genes are TRBV7-2 and TRBJ2-7; 10 positions agree with TRBD2. This CDR3 has 15 residues. V shed 5 bases, J shed 6 bases, and the junction held 10 bases outside the gene matches. Germline loops: CDR1 SGHTA, CDR2 FQGNSA. The DNA of the CDR3 is TGTGCCAGCAGCCCTCGAGAGCGGGGGGGCTTCGAGCAGTACTTC. Translated, it gives CASSPRERGGFEQYF.

This chain connects TRBV6-6 to TRBJ1-2, with TRBD1 as a possible D gene (6 bases). The length of the CDR3 is 16 residues. V was shortened by 0 bases and J by 1 base, with 12 bases between the two germline ends. Germline V gene sequence: CDR1 MNHNY, CDR2 SVGAGI (reference sequence). The CDR3 sequence: CASSYSSTGINYGYTF. DNA of the CDR3: TGTGCCAGCAGTTACTCGAGCACAGGGATTAACTATGGCTACACCTTC.

The table lists this clone with a few counts. V usage is TRBV12-5 and J usage is TRBJ2-2, with 12 bases aligning to TRBD1. CDR1 LGHNT and CDR2 FRNRAP come from the germline V gene. The CDR3 is 17 amino acids. V gave up 5 bases and J gave up 6 bases; unmatched junction bases: 10. CDR3 sequence: CASGLARGTGGSGELFF. The CDR3 nucleotides read TGTGCTAGTGGTCTGGCCCGGGGGACAGGGGGCTCCGGGGAGCTGTTTTTT.

This chain links TRBV7-8 with TRBJ2-2; 13 positions match TRBD2. V was pared by 7 bases and J by 5 bases, with 4 bases of the junction left unmatched. Germline assignment: CDR1 SGHVS and CDR2 FQNEAQ. The CDR3 has 15 residues. This CDR3 is CASTLLAGGTGELFF. CDR3 bases: TGTGCCAGCACACTACTAGCGGGGGGGACCGGGGAGCTGTTTTTT.

The genes are TRBV18 and TRBJ1-4, with 8 bases lining up with TRBD1. Trimming took 3 bases from V and 12 from J; bases not matched to a gene: 0. The CDR3 is 11 residues long. CDR1 is KGHSH, CDR2 LQKENI, per germline. The CDR3 loop is CASSPGQELFF. CDR3 nucleotide sequence: TGTGCCAGCTCACCGGGACAGGAACTGTTTTTT.

A single count supports this clone. This rearrangement joins TRBV4-3 to TRBJ1-2, with 10 bases fitting TRBD1. The CDR3 totals 16 residues. The germline V gene has CDR1 LGHNA and CDR2 YSLEER. V lost 0 bases, J lost 5 bases, and 6 bases stayed unmatched. The CDR3 DNA reads TGCGCCAGCAGCCAAGACAGACAGGGGGCAGTGTATGGCTACACCTTC. Amino acid sequence: CASSQDRQGAVYGYTF.

The V gene is TRBV9, the J gene TRBJ2-3, with 11 bases identical to TRBD2. V was pared by 4 bases and J by 2 bases, with 18 bases of the junction left unmatched. In germline, CDR1 is SGDLS, CDR2 YYNGEE. The CDR3 loop spans 20 amino acids. CDR3 in DNA: TGTGCCAGCAGCCACCCCTCGTACGGTCCTAGCGGGGGGTACACAGATACGCAGTATTTT. This sequence encodes CASSHPSYGPSGGYTDTQYF.